This TCR beta chain was captured by sequencing in a study of cytomegalovirus exposure and HLA in healthy donors. Study results and caveats: Further analysis was carried out later, and it showed several of the most significant clusters appearing linked to common viral pathogens.

Regarding this clone: What it binds is not known.

While unrecorded immune exposures were likely, the donors were nominally healthy when sampled. The PCR employed 60 Vbeta primers together with 13 Jbeta primers. Generated by immunoSEQ multiplex PCR, the TCRdb table keeps only in-frame clones and is missing some. This repertoire shows more than 95,000 clones, approximately 78% found once; its top ten account for about 1.1%. Trimming left V 1 base short and J 0 bases short, with 10 bases between. The germline gives CDR1 SGHAT, CDR2 FQNNGV. The CDR3 length is 16 residues. This receptor was obtained from a woman aged 25 to 45 in good health and CMV-seronegative. Sequencing was carried out using PBMCs. V and J are TRBV11-2 and TRBJ2-1; D might be TRBD1 (6 bases). The CDR3 loop is CASSLGLDSSYNEQFF. CDR3 DNA: TGTGCCAGCAGCTTAGGCCTGGACAGCTCCTACAATGAGCAGTTCTTC.